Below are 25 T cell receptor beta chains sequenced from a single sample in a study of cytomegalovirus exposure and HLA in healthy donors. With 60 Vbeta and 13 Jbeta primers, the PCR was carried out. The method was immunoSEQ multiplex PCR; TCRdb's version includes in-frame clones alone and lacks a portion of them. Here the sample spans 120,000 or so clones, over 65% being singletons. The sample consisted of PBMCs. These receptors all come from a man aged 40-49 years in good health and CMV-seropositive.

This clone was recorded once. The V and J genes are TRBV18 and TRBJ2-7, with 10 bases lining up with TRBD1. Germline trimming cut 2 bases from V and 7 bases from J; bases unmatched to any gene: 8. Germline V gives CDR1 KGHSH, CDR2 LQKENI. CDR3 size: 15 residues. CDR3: CASSPGTGAPSEQYF. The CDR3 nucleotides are TGTGCCAGCTCACCAGGGACAGGGGCCCCTAGTGAGCAGTACTTC.

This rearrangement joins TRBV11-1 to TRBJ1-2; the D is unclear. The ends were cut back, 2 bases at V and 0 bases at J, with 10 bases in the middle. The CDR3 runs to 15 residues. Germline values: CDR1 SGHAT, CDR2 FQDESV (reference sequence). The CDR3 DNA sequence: TGTGCCAGCAGCTTAACGGGAGATTCTAACTATGGCTACACCTTC. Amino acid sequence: CASSLTGDSNYGYTF.

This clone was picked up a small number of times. This chain's CDR3 is CASSQQVTGELFF. Here the CDR3 DNA reads TGTGCCAGCAGTCAACAGGTCACCGGGGAGCTGTTTTTT. V usage is TRBV27 and J usage is TRBJ2-2; D perhaps matches TRBD1 (5 bases). Germline values: CDR1 MNHEY, CDR2 SMNVEV (reference sequence). The CDR3 length is 13 residues. V lost 5 bases, J lost 4 bases, and 8 bases lay in between.

CDR3 protein: CASSQDLTGSYEQYF. Written as DNA, the CDR3 is TGCGCCAGCAGCCAAGATCTGACGGGGAGCTACGAGCAGTACTTC. V gene TRBV4-3 combines with J gene TRBJ2-7; tentative D call: TRBD2 (5 bases). The CDR3 has 15 residues. Trimming pared 0 bases from V and 3 bases from J, leaving 12 bases between. From germline, CDR1 is LGHNA and CDR2 YSLEER.

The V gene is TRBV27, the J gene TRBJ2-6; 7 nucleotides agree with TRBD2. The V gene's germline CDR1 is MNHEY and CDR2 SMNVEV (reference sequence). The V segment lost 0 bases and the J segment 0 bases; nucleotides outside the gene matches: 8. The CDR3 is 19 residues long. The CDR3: CASSLSVLAVSSGANVLTF. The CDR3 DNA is TGTGCCAGCAGTTTATCGGTCCTAGCGGTTAGCTCTGGGGCCAACGTCCTGACTTTC.

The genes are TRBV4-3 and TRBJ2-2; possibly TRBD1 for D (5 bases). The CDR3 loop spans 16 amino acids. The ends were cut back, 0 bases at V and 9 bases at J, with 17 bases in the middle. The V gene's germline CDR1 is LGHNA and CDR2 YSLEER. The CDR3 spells CASSQDRSASGRELFF. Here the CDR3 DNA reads TGCGCCAGCAGCCAAGATCGAAGCGCCTCAGGGAGGGAGCTGTTTTTT.

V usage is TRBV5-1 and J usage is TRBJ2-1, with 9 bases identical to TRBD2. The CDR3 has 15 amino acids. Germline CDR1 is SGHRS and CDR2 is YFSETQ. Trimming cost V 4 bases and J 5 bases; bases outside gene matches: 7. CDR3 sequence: CASSPGLASHNEQFF. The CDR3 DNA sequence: TGCGCCAGCAGCCCCGGACTAGCGTCCCACAATGAGCAGTTCTTC.

This CDR3 is CASSLVWEGDTEAFF. Here the CDR3 DNA reads TGTGCCAGCAGCTTAGTGTGGGAGGGGGACACTGAAGCTTTCTTT. The genes are TRBV7-9 and TRBJ1-1; tentative D call: TRBD1 (6 bases). The V and J ends lost 1 base and 3 bases respectively, with 12 bases between them. The germline V gene encodes CDR1 SEHNR and CDR2 FQNEAQ (reference sequence). The CDR3 is 15 amino acids.

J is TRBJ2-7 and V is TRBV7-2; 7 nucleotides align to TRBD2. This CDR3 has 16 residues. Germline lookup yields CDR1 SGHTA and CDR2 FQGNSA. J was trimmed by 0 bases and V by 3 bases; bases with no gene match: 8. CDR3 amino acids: CASSLGLAAISYEQYF. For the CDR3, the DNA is TGTGCCAGCAGCTTGGGGCTAGCGGCCATCTCCTACGAGCAGTACTTC.

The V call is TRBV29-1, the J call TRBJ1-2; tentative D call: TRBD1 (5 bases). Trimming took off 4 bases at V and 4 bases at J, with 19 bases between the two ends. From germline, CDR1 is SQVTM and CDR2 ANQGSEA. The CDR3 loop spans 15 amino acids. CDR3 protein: CSVVGRSGEIYGYTF. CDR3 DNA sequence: TGCAGCGTTGTTGGCCGCTCGGGGGAGATCTATGGCTACACCTTC.

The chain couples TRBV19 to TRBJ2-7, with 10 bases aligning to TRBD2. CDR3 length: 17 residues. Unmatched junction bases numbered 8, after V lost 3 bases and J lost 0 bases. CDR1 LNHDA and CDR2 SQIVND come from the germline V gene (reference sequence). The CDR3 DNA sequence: TGTGCCAGTAGTATGGCTAGCGGGGGACGCTACTCCTACGAGCAGTACTTC. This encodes CASSMASGGRYSYEQYF.

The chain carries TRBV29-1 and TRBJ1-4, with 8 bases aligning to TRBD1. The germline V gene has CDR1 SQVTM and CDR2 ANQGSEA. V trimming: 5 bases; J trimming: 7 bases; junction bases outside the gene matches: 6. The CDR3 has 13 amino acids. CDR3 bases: TGCAGCGTTTCACGGCAGGGGGCTGAAAAACTGTTTTTT. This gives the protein CSVSRQGAEKLFF.

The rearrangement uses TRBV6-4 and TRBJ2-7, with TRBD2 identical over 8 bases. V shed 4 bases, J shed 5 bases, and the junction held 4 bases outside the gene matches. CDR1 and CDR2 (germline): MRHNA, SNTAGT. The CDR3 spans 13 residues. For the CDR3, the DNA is TGTGCCAGCAGTGTTCTAGCGGGCCACGAGCAGTACTTC. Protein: CASSVLAGHEQYF.

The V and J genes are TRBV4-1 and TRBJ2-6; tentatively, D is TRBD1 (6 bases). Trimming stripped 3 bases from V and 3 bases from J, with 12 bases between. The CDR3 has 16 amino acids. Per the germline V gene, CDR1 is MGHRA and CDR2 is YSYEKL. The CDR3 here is CASSQSQGFGANVLTF. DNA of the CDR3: TGCGCCAGCAGCCAGAGCCAGGGGTTTGGGGCCAACGTCCTGACTTTC.

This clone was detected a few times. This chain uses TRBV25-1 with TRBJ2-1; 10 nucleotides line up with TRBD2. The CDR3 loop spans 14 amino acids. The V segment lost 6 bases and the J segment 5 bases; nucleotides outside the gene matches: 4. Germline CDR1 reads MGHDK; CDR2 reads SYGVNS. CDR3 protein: CASRVAGGDNEQFF. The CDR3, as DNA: TGTGCCAGCAGGGTAGCGGGGGGAGACAATGAGCAGTTCTTC.

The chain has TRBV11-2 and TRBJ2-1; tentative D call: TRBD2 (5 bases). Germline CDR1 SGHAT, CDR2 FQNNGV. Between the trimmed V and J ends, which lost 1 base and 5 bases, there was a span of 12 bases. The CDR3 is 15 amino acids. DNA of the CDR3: TGTGCCAGCAGCTTAGTCCCGGGAATTCACAATGAGCAGTTCTTC. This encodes CASSLVPGIHNEQFF.

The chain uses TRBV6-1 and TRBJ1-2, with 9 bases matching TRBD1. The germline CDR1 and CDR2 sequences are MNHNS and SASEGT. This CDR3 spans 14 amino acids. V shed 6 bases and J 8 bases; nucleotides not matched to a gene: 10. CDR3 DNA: TGTGCCAGCAGGCCGGGACAGGGAATAGGGGGCTACACCTTC. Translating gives CASRPGQGIGGYTF.

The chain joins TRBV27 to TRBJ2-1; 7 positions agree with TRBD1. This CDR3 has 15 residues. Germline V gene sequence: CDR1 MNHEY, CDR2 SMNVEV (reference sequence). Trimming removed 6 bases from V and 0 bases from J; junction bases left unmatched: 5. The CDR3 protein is CASRLRDSSYNEQFF. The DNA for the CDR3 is TGTGCCAGCAGGCTCCGGGACAGCTCCTACAATGAGCAGTTCTTC.

DNA for the CDR3: TGCGCCAGCAGTGAGGACAGACTCATGAACACTGAAGCTTTCTTT. Its translation: CASSEDRLMNTEAFF. The chain is built from TRBV10-1 and TRBJ1-1, with D perhaps matching TRBD1 (5 bases). CDR3 length: 15 amino acids. Germline CDR1 and CDR2: WNHNN and SYGVQD (reference sequence). V lost 2 bases and J 0 bases, leaving 10 bases between the germline ends.

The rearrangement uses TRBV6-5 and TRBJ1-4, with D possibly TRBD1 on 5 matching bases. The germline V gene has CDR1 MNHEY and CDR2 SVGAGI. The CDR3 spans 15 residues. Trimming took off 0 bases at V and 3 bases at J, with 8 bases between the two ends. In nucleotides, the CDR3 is TGTGCCAGCAGTTACTCCGGGGGGGCTAATGAAAAACTGTTTTTT. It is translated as CASSYSGGANEKLFF.

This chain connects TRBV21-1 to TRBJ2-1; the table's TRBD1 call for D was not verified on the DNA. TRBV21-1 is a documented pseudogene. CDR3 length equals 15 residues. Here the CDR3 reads CASSLQGHSYNEQFF. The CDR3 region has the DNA TGTGCCAGCTCACTGCAGGGGCATTCCTACAATGAGCAGTTCTTC.

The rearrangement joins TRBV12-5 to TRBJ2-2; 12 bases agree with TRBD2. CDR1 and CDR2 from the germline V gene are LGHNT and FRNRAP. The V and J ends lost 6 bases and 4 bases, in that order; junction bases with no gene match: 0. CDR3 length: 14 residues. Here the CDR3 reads CASGTSGGTGELFF. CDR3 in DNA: TGTGCTAGTGGGACTAGCGGGGGCACCGGGGAGCTGTTTTTT.

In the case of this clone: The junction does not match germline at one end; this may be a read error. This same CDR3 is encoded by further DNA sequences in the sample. CDR3 nucleotide sequence: TGCGCCAGCAGCACAGGACAGGGGTTCCCCACAGATACGCAGTATTTT. It codes for CASSTGQGFPTDTQYF. The chain employs TRBV11-3 and TRBJ2-3, with 9 bases identical to TRBD1. This CDR3 is 16 amino acids long. The germline V gene encodes CDR1 SGHNT and CDR2 YENEEA.

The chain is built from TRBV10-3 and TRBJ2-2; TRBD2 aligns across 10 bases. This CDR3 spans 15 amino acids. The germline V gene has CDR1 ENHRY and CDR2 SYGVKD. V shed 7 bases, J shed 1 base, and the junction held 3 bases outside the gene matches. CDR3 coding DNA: TGTGCCATCACCACTAGCGGGGAGAACACCGGGGAGCTGTTTTTT. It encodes CAITTSGENTGELFF.

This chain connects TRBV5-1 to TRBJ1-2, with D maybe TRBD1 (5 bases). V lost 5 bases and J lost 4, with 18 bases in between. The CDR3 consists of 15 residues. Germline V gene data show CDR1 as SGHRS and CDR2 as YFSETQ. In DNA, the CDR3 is TGCGCCAGCAGGGTTAGCACGGGGGAGGTCTATGGCTACACCTTC. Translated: CASRVSTGEVYGYTF. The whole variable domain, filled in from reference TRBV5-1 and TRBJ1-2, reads KAGVTQTPRYLIKTRGQQVTLSCSPISGHRSVSWYQQTPGQGLQFLFEYFSETQRNKGNFPGRFSGRQFSNSRSEMNVSTLELGDSALYLCASRVSTGEVYGYTFGSGTRLTVV.